These T cell receptor beta chains were read from a single sample in a study of CD4 T cells in relation to SARS-CoV-2 and coronaviruses. Clones were sequenced by immunoSEQ multiplex PCR, and TCRdb holds only the in-frame ones, with some missing. The sample includes fewer than 14,000 clones, around 87% of them seen just once. Specimen: naive CD4+ T cells from PBMCs. These receptors originate from an adult with COVID-19. Both conserved end residues are part of each CDR3. Fields, in order: V gene, J gene, D gene, clone size, CDR3 protein, CDR3 DNA. The D gene is left open where the match is weak. The size field is filled for only some rows; it gives once, few, many or a size class.

V gene: TRBV5-1; J gene: TRBJ2-3; D gene: -; clone size: -; CDR3 protein: CASSFRTEGDTQYF; CDR3 DNA: TGCGCCAGCAGCTTCCGGACGGAGGGAGATACGCAGTATTTT
V gene: TRBV2; J gene: TRBJ2-7; D gene: TRBD1; clone size: -; CDR3 protein: CASSNSGTGNEQYF; CDR3 DNA: TGTGCCAGCAGTAATTCCGGGACAGGGAACGAGCAGTACTTC
V gene: TRBV9; J gene: TRBJ1-3; D gene: -; clone size: -; CDR3 protein: CASSSEGVGNTIYF; CDR3 DNA: TGTGCCAGCAGCTCCGAGGGGGTTGGAAACACCATATATTTT
V gene: TRBV18; J gene: TRBJ1-1; D gene: -; clone size: once; CDR3 protein: CASSPSFRDTEAFF; CDR3 DNA: TGTGCCAGCTCACCATCCTTCAGGGACACTGAAGCTTTCTTT
V gene: TRBV7-3; J gene: TRBJ2-7; D gene: -; clone size: -; CDR3 protein: CASSLKGGSEQYF; CDR3 DNA: TGTGCCAGCAGCTTAAAAGGTGGCTCCGAGCAGTACTTC
V gene: TRBV18; J gene: TRBJ2-1; D gene: TRBD2; clone size: -; CDR3 protein: CASSPPGLAGGYNEQFF; CDR3 DNA: TGTGCCAGCTCACCACCGGGACTAGCGGGGGGCTACAATGAGCAGTTCTTC
V gene: TRBV4-1; J gene: TRBJ1-2; D gene: TRBD1; clone size: -; CDR3 protein: CASSQAGQVYGYTF; CDR3 DNA: TGCGCCAGCAGCCAAGCTGGACAGGTCTATGGCTACACCTTC
V gene: TRBV10-3; J gene: TRBJ2-7; D gene: TRBD1; clone size: -; CDR3 protein: CAINPTGGTYEQYF; CDR3 DNA: TGTGCCATCAACCCGACAGGGGGGACCTACGAGCAGTACTTC
V gene: TRBV5-1; J gene: TRBJ2-7; D gene: -; clone size: -; CDR3 protein: CASKAGSYEQYF; CDR3 DNA: TGCGCCAGCAAGGCCGGCTCCTACGAGCAGTACTTC
V gene: TRBV30; J gene: TRBJ2-7; D gene: -; clone size: -; CDR3 protein: CAWNQGPSYEQYF; CDR3 DNA: TGTGCCTGGAATCAGGGGCCCTCCTACGAGCAGTACTTC
V gene: TRBV6-5; J gene: TRBJ2-7; D gene: -; clone size: -; CDR3 protein: CASTVSQTSYEQYF; CDR3 DNA: TGTGCCAGCACCGTCTCACAGACGTCCTACGAGCAGTACTTC
V gene: TRBV11-2; J gene: TRBJ2-3; D gene: TRBD2; clone size: -; CDR3 protein: CASSAGGTDTQYF; CDR3 DNA: TGTGCCAGCAGCGCGGGGGGGACAGATACGCAGTATTTT
V gene: TRBV18; J gene: TRBJ2-2; D gene: TRBD2; clone size: -; CDR3 protein: CASSPGLANTGELFF; CDR3 DNA: TGTGCCAGCTCACCTGGACTAGCTAACACCGGGGAGCTGTTTTTT
V gene: TRBV14; J gene: TRBJ2-1; D gene: TRBD1; clone size: -; CDR3 protein: CASSAHSGTAFYNEQFF; CDR3 DNA: TGTGCCAGCAGCGCTCACTCCGGGACAGCTTTCTACAATGAGCAGTTCTTC
V gene: TRBV12-2; J gene: TRBJ2-5; D gene: -; clone size: -; CDR3 protein: CASRLLTGGALETQYF; CDR3 DNA: TGTGCAAGTCGCTTGCTTACAGGGGGTGCTTTAGAGACCCAGTACTTC
V gene: TRBV20-1; J gene: TRBJ2-7; D gene: -; clone size: -; CDR3 protein: CSAGTSYEQYF; CDR3 DNA: TGCAGTGCTGGGACGTCCTACGAGCAGTACTTC
V gene: TRBV3-1/TRBV3-2; J gene: TRBJ1-5; D gene: TRBD1; clone size: few; CDR3 protein: CASSQASTGGQGQPQHF; CDR3 DNA: TGTGCCAGCAGCCAAGCCTCAACAGGGGGCCAGGGTCAGCCCCAGCATTTT
V gene: TRBV9; J gene: TRBJ1-1; D gene: -; clone size: once; CDR3 protein: CASGTGVMNTEAFF; CDR3 DNA: TGTGCCAGCGGAACGGGGGTGATGAACACTGAAGCTTTCTTT
V gene: TRBV24-1; J gene: TRBJ1-5; D gene: TRBD1; clone size: -; CDR3 protein: CATSGSGTGSPQHF; CDR3 DNA: TGTGCCACCAGTGGTTCCGGGACAGGGTCGCCCCAGCATTTT
V gene: TRBV5-1; J gene: TRBJ1-2; D gene: TRBD1; clone size: -; CDR3 protein: CASRLAPPGQVDYGYTF; CDR3 DNA: TGCGCCAGCCGCCTTGCCCCACCGGGACAGGTGGACTATGGCTACACCTTC
V gene: TRBV3-1/TRBV3-2; J gene: TRBJ2-5; D gene: -; clone size: -; CDR3 protein: CASSQGPSLEYF; CDR3 DNA: TGTGCCAGCAGCCAAGGGCCTTCCCTTGAGTACTTC
V gene: TRBV6-5; J gene: TRBJ1-1; D gene: TRBD1; clone size: once; CDR3 protein: CASSTIQGANPRAFF; CDR3 DNA: TGTGCCAGCAGTACTATCCAGGGGGCTAACCCCCGCGCTTTCTTT
V gene: TRBV29-1; J gene: TRBJ1-2; D gene: TRBD1; clone size: -; CDR3 protein: CSGGQAKDYGYTF; CDR3 DNA: TGCAGCGGGGGACAGGCTAAAGACTATGGCTACACCTTC
V gene: TRBV29-1; J gene: TRBJ2-1; D gene: -; clone size: -; CDR3 protein: CSVYKGHEQFF; CDR3 DNA: TGCAGCGTTTATAAGGGGCATGAGCAGTTCTTC
V gene: TRBV5-1; J gene: TRBJ1-3; D gene: -; clone size: -; CDR3 protein: CASSIDSSGNTIYF; CDR3 DNA: TGCGCCAGCAGCATTGACAGCTCTGGAAACACCATATATTTT
V gene: TRBV7-2; J gene: TRBJ2-3; D gene: -; clone size: -; CDR3 protein: CASSLGPPWPDTQYF; CDR3 DNA: TGTGCCAGCAGCTTAGGCCCTCCTTGGCCGGATACGCAGTATTTT
V gene: TRBV7-3; J gene: TRBJ2-1; D gene: TRBD2; clone size: -; CDR3 protein: CASSFSGASYNEQFF; CDR3 DNA: TGTGCCAGCAGCTTTAGCGGGGCCTCCTACAATGAGCAGTTCTTC
V gene: TRBV28; J gene: TRBJ1-3; D gene: -; clone size: -; CDR3 protein: CASSFTAGITIYF; CDR3 DNA: TGTGCCAGCAGTTTTACCGCAGGGATCACCATATATTTT
V gene: TRBV6-6; J gene: TRBJ1-6; D gene: -; clone size: -; CDR3 protein: CASRSYPYNSPLHF; CDR3 DNA: TGTGCCAGCAGATCATACCCCTATAATTCACCCCTCCACTTT
V gene: TRBV6-2/TRBV6-3; J gene: TRBJ2-4; D gene: TRBD2; clone size: -; CDR3 protein: CASSYDRLAGELAKNIQYF; CDR3 DNA: TGTGCCAGCAGTTACGACCGACTAGCGGGGGAACTAGCCAAAAACATTCAGTACTTC
V gene: TRBV5-4; J gene: TRBJ2-5; D gene: TRBD2; clone size: -; CDR3 protein: CASAYSGGTQETQYF; CDR3 DNA: TGTGCCAGCGCCTATAGCGGGGGGACTCAAGAGACCCAGTACTTC
V gene: TRBV19; J gene: TRBJ2-3; D gene: -; clone size: -; CDR3 protein: CASSIIRASDTQYF; CDR3 DNA: TGTGCCAGTAGTATAATCAGGGCGTCAGATACGCAGTATTTT
V gene: TRBV5-1; J gene: TRBJ2-3; D gene: -; clone size: -; CDR3 protein: CASGGQPSTDTQYF; CDR3 DNA: TGCGCCAGCGGTGGACAGCCTAGCACAGATACGCAGTATTTT
V gene: TRBV5-1; J gene: TRBJ2-5; D gene: TRBD2; clone size: -; CDR3 protein: CASSLAGGEETQYF; CDR3 DNA: TGCGCCAGCAGCTTGGCGGGGGGGGAAGAGACCCAGTACTTC
V gene: TRBV6-5; J gene: TRBJ1-1; D gene: -; clone size: -; CDR3 protein: CVSSFPGNTEAFF; CDR3 DNA: TGTGTCAGCAGTTTCCCGGGGAACACTGAAGCTTTCTTT
V gene: TRBV5-6; J gene: TRBJ2-7; D gene: TRBD1; clone size: once; CDR3 protein: CASSALGTGGYEQYF; CDR3 DNA: TGTGCCAGCAGCGCTTTGGGGACAGGGGGCTACGAGCAGTACTTC
V gene: TRBV3-1/TRBV3-2; J gene: TRBJ2-7; D gene: -; clone size: few; CDR3 protein: CASSQPIGNNYEQYF; CDR3 DNA: TGTGCCAGCAGCCAACCAATAGGGAACAACTACGAGCAGTACTTC
V gene: TRBV6-1; J gene: TRBJ1-2; D gene: -; clone size: -; CDR3 protein: CASSELGYTF; CDR3 DNA: TGTGCCAGCAGTGAGCTAGGCTACACCTTC
V gene: TRBV6-6; J gene: TRBJ1-5; D gene: -; clone size: -; CDR3 protein: CASSYGGLGNQPQHF; CDR3 DNA: TGTGCCAGCAGTTACGGCGGACTGGGCAATCAGCCCCAGCATTTT
V gene: TRBV6-4; J gene: TRBJ2-1; D gene: TRBD2; clone size: -; CDR3 protein: CASSPGLAGLDEQFF; CDR3 DNA: TGTGCCAGCAGTCCAGGACTAGCGGGGCTGGATGAGCAGTTCTTC
V gene: TRBV6-5; J gene: TRBJ2-7; D gene: TRBD1; clone size: few; CDR3 protein: CASRYSRDSPYEQYF; CDR3 DNA: TGTGCCAGCAGATACTCACGGGACAGCCCCTACGAGCAGTACTTC
V gene: TRBV2; J gene: TRBJ2-1; D gene: TRBD1; clone size: -; CDR3 protein: CASGGGNRGLSYNEQFF; CDR3 DNA: TGTGCCAGCGGGGGGGGAAACAGGGGGCTATCCTACAATGAGCAGTTCTTC
V gene: TRBV28; J gene: TRBJ2-6; D gene: -; clone size: once; CDR3 protein: CASSFVTPGGANVLTF; CDR3 DNA: TGTGCCAGCAGTTTTGTTACTCCGGGGGGGGCCAACGTCCTGACTTTC
V gene: TRBV6-5; J gene: TRBJ2-7; D gene: -; clone size: -; CDR3 protein: CASSYSNGQQYF; CDR3 DNA: TGTGCCAGCAGTTACTCGAATGGCCAGCAGTACTTC
V gene: TRBV6-6; J gene: TRBJ2-7; D gene: -; clone size: -; CDR3 protein: CASIPEGRGGYEQYF; CDR3 DNA: TGTGCCAGCATCCCCGAGGGCAGGGGAGGCTACGAGCAGTACTTC